The 16 T cell receptor beta chains reported below all come from one sample, sequenced in a study of CD8+ T cells in alopecia areata (dated 2018 in TCRdb). The method was the immunoSEQ multiplex PCR assay. To provide template for TCR sequencing, every sample had RNA extracted and reverse transcribed into cDNA. The immuneACCESS repertoire file appears here via TCRdb, limited to in-frame rearrangements. These files lack a portion of the clones; in checked studies, under half of the deficit traces to unresolved V genes, and the cause of the others is not known. The sample table holds hundreds of thousands of clones, of which 50% to 75% were seen once. The top ten clones comprise about 0.93% of the sample. The treatment or condition label of this sample denotes: oral pan-JAK inhibitor, 5-10 mg twice daily. Sequenced here: CD4+ T cells sorted from blood, sampled around week 54, from a patient treated with tofacitinib. These receptors all stem from a human donor with alopecia areata.

The rearrangement joins TRBV27 to TRBJ1-1; 9 bases line up with TRBD1. V trimming: 5 bases; J trimming: 5 bases; junction bases outside the gene matches: 12. Germline V CDR1 and CDR2: MNHEY, SMNVEV (reference sequence). The CDR3 spans 16 residues. In nucleotides, the CDR3 is TGTGCCAGCAGTCGCCCGACAGGGGGAAGGGGGACTGAAGCTTTCTTT. As protein: CASSRPTGGRGTEAFF.

This clone came up a few times. The V and J genes are TRBV19 and TRBJ1-2; the D gene is possibly TRBD1 (6 bases). CDR1 is LNHDA, CDR2 SQIVND, per germline (reference sequence). V was cut by 9 bases and J by 2 bases, with 13 bases left in between. The CDR3 covers 13 residues. This CDR3 reads CASKTGANYGYTF. The CDR3 nucleotides are TGTGCCAGCAAGACGGGGGCGAACTATGGCTACACCTTC.

The J gene is TRBJ1-3, the V gene TRBV29-1, with D unresolved. V was shortened by 6 bases and J by 0 bases, with 12 bases between the two germline ends. Per the germline V gene, CDR1 is SQVTM and CDR2 is ANQGSEA. CDR3 length: 14 amino acids. The CDR3 DNA is TGCAGCGTAGTGGAACAATACTCTGGAAACACCATATATTTT. Residues: CSVVEQYSGNTIYF.

The CDR3 reads CASSPERGGGTDTQYF. The CDR3 coding sequence is TGTGCCAGCAGCCCTGAGAGGGGTGGGGGCACAGATACGCAGTATTTT. The J gene is TRBJ2-3, the V gene TRBV4-2; D is perhaps TRBD1 or TRBD2 (5 bases each). Per the germline V gene, CDR1 is LGHNA and CDR2 is YNFKEQ. This CDR3 is 16 amino acids long. V was cut by 4 bases and J by 1 base, with 15 bases left in between.

This clone was observed a handful of times. The rearrangement joins TRBV7-9 to TRBJ2-6; D gene unclear. The CDR3 spans 13 residues. Between the trimmed V and J ends, which lost 2 bases and 7 bases, there was a span of 6 bases. CDR1 and CDR2 from the germline V gene are SEHNR and FQNEAQ (reference sequence). The CDR3 loop is CASSLLSANVLTF. The CDR3 DNA reads as TGTGCCAGCAGCTTACTCAGTGCCAACGTCCTGACTTTC.

The rearrangement joins TRBV29-1 to TRBJ2-1, with a weak D call TRBD1 (6 bases). The CDR3 runs to 12 residues. CDR1 is SQVTM, CDR2 ANQGSEA, per germline. Trimming removed 4 bases at V and 10 bases at J, with 14 bases between. In nucleotides, the CDR3 is TGCAGCGTTGCATCACAGGGCGGGGAGCAGTTCTTC. As protein: CSVASQGGEQFF.

The CDR3 region has the DNA TGTGCCAGCAGTCCTTCGGACAGGATGGATACGCAGTATTTT. It codes for CASSPSDRMDTQYF. This chain links TRBV27 with TRBJ2-3; TRBD1 aligns across 7 bases. Trimming removed 5 bases from V and 6 bases from J; junction bases left unmatched: 8. The V gene's germline CDR1 is MNHEY and CDR2 SMNVEV (reference sequence). The CDR3 runs 14 residues.

This chain joins TRBV5-1 and TRBJ1-5, with no clear D. Trimming removed 0 bases at V and 4 bases at J, with 8 bases between. CDR3 length equals 14 residues. Germline V lookup: CDR1 SGHRS, CDR2 YFSETQ. The CDR3 DNA reads TGCGCCAGCAGCTTGGGGGAGCTAAATCAGCCCCAGCATTTT. Its translation: CASSLGELNQPQHF. The entire variable domain, with the rest obtained from reference TRBV5-1 and TRBJ1-5, is as follows: KAGVTQTPRYLIKTRGQQVTLSCSPISGHRSVSWYQQTPGQGLQFLFEYFSETQRNKGNFPGRFSGRQFSNSRSEMNVSTLELGDSALYLCASSLGELNQPQHFGDGTRLSIL.

The chain links TRBV25-1 to TRBJ1-2; D remains ambiguous. Trimming cost V 1 base and J 4 bases, with 7 bases left between them. This CDR3 comprises 13 residues. Germline V lookup: CDR1 MGHDK, CDR2 SYGVNS. The CDR3 region is CASSELVAYGYTF. CDR3 in DNA: TGTGCCAGCAGTGAATTGGTGGCCTATGGCTACACCTTC.

The V call is TRBV11-1, the J call TRBJ2-6, with 10 bases identical to TRBD1. The J segment lost 1 base and the V segment lost 6 bases, leaving 12 bases of the junction unmatched. The CDR3 has 19 amino acids. Germline V gene lookup returns CDR1 SGHAT and CDR2 FQDESV (reference sequence). CDR3 loop: CASSRGGDRGMSGANVLTF. DNA for the CDR3: TGTGCCAGCAGTCGTGGAGGGGACAGGGGTATGTCTGGGGCCAACGTCCTGACTTTC.

The chain employs TRBV6-5 and TRBJ1-2, with 7 bases fitting TRBD1. The length of the CDR3 is 15 residues. Germline CDR1 and CDR2: MNHEY and SVGAGI. The trim removed 0 bases at V and 4 bases at J, leaving 5 bases unmatched. The CDR3 region is CASSYSGGGFYGYTF. DNA for the CDR3: TGTGCCAGCAGTTACTCCGGAGGGGGCTTCTATGGCTACACCTTC.

The chain has TRBV4-1 and TRBJ2-1; D may match TRBD1 or TRBD2 (6 bases each). This CDR3 has 15 residues. Germline V gene data show CDR1 as MGHRA and CDR2 as YSYEKL. V lost 1 base, J lost 7 bases, and 14 bases lay in between. The CDR3 loop reads CASSQGLTGRNEQFF. CDR3 coding DNA: TGCGCCAGCAGCCAAGGGCTTACAGGGAGGAATGAGCAGTTCTTC.

This clone appeared a few times. The V call is TRBV7-3, the J call TRBJ1-1; 7 positions agree with TRBD1. V shed 5 bases and J 2 bases; nucleotides not matched to a gene: 5. Germline CDR1 and CDR2: SGHTA and FQGTGA. The CDR3 has 14 amino acids. The CDR3 nucleotides read TGTGCCAGCAGCCCCAGACAGGGAAACACTGAAGCTTTCTTT. Protein: CASSPRQGNTEAFF.

The chain combines TRBV9 with TRBJ1-1; D is uncertain. The V end lost 2 bases, the J end lost 0 bases, and 5 bases lay between the germline ends. Germline V gene sequence: CDR1 SGDLS, CDR2 YYNGEE. This CDR3 has 13 residues. CDR3 amino acids: CASSVLVNTEAFF. As DNA, the CDR3 is TGTGCCAGCAGCGTCTTGGTGAACACTGAAGCTTTCTTT. The whole variable domain, remainder taken from reference TRBV9 and TRBJ1-1, is DSGVTQTPKHLITATGQRVTLRCSPRSGDLSVYWYQQSLDQGLQFLIQYYNGEERAKGNILERFSAQQFPDLHSELNLSSLELGDSALYFCASSVLVNTEAFFGQGTRLTVV.

The chain carries TRBV5-5 and TRBJ2-7, with TRBD1 as a possible D gene (5 bases). Germline values: CDR1 SGHKS, CDR2 YYEKEE (reference sequence). The V gene lost 1 base and the J gene lost 4 bases, with 12 bases spanning the gap. The CDR3 extends over 14 amino acids. The CDR3 DNA follows: TGTGCCAGCAGCTTGCCAGGGATAGTATACGAGCAGTACTTC. Translated: CASSLPGIVYEQYF.

The chain uses TRBV29-1 and TRBJ2-3; 11 nucleotides match TRBD1. V shed 5 bases and J 4 bases; nucleotides not matched to a gene: 5. There are 14 residues in the CDR3. CDR1 and CDR2 from the germline V gene are SQVTM and ANQGSEA. The CDR3 is CSVRGTGGSDTQYF. DNA for the CDR3: TGCAGCGTTCGTGGGACAGGGGGATCAGATACGCAGTATTTT.